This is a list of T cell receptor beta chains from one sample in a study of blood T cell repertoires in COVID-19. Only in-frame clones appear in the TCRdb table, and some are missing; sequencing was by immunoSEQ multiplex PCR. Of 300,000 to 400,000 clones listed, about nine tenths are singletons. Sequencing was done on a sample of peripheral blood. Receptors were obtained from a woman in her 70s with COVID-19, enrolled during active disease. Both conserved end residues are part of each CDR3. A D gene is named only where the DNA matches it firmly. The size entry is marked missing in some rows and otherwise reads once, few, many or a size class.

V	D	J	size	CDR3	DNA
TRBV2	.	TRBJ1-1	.	CASHREMNTEAFF	TGTGCCAGTCACAGGGAAATGAACACTGAAGCTTTCTTT
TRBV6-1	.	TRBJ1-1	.	CASSEDGRVNTEAFF	TGTGCCAGCAGTGAAGACGGCAGGGTGAACACTGAAGCTTTCTTT
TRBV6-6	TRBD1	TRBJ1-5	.	CASSTRTGRDQPQHF	TGTGCCAGCAGTACCCGGACAGGGAGGGATCAGCCCCAGCATTTT
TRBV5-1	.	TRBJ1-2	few	CASSLDRERGGYTF	TGCGCCAGCAGCTTGGACAGGGAGCGTGGTGGCTACACCTTC
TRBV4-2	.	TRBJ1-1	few	CASSQEGAASTEAFF	TGTGCCAGCAGCCAAGAGGGGGCGGCCAGCACTGAAGCTTTCTTT
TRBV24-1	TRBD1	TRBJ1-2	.	CATSDPGQGVWGYTF	TGTGCCACCAGTGATCCTGGACAGGGGGTTTGGGGCTACACCTTC
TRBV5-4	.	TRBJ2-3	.	CASSLGLGGADTQYF	TGTGCCAGCAGCTTGGGGTTGGGGGGAGCAGATACGCAGTATTTT
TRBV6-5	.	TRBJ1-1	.	CASKATGHPNTEAFF	TGTGCCAGCAAGGCAACGGGACACCCGAACACTGAAGCTTTCTTT
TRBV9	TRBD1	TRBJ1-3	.	CASSARMGQGSTIYF	TGTGCCAGCAGCGCCCGGATGGGACAGGGCAGCACCATATATTTT
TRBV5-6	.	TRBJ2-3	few	CASSQGPDYPSTDTQYF	TGTGCCAGCAGCCAGGGTCCGGACTACCCTAGCACAGATACGCAGTATTTT
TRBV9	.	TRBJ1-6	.	CASSSTQGSGSPLHF	TGTGCCAGCAGCTCAACTCAGGGGAGTGGTTCACCCCTCCACTTT
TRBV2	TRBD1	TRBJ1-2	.	CASSMTGLRGYTF	TGTGCCAGCAGTATGACAGGGCTGAGGGGCTACACCTTC
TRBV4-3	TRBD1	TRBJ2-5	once	CASSQAGQGPETQYF	TGCGCCAGCAGCCAAGCTGGACAGGGACCAGAGACCCAGTACTTC
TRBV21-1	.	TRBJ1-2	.	CASKKPYYGYTF	TGTGCCAGCAAGAAGCCCTACTATGGCTACACCTTC
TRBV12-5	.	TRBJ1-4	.	CASGRGPLEKLFF	TGTGCTAGTGGCCGCGGGCCTCTTGAAAAACTGTTTTTT
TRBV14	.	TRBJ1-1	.	CASSPYSQVYTEAFF	TGTGCCAGCAGCCCGTACTCACAGGTGTACACTGAAGCTTTCTTT
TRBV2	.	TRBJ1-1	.	CAGRLRGEAFF	TGTGCCGGCCGCCTCCGGGGGGAAGCTTTCTTT
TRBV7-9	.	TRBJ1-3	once	CASSFQGYSFSGNTIYF	TGTGCCAGCAGCTTTCAGGGGTATTCCTTCTCTGGAAACACCATATATTTT
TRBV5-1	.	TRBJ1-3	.	CASTGANGNTIYF	TGCGCCAGCACAGGGGCTAATGGAAACACCATATATTTT
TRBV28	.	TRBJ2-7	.	CASSLQLTYEQYF	TGTGCCAGCAGTTTGCAACTTACCTACGAGCAGTACTTC
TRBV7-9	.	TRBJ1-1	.	CASSFVSGTEAFF	TGTGCCAGCAGCTTTGTATCCGGCACTGAAGCTTTCTTT
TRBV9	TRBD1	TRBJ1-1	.	CASSVAGQGANTEAFF	TGTGCCAGCAGCGTAGCCGGACAGGGAGCGAACACTGAAGCTTTCTTT
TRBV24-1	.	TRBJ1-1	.	CATSDNVGRRAFF	TGTGCCACCAGTGATAATGTCGGAAGGCGGGCTTTCTTT
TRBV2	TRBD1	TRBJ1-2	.	CASSQGASYGGYTF	TGTGCCAGCAGTCAGGGGGCTTCATATGGTGGCTACACCTTC
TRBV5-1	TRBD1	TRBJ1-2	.	CASSATQGLNYGYTF	TGCGCCAGCAGCGCCACACAGGGGCTCAACTATGGCTACACCTTC
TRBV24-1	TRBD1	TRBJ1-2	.	CATSDPGQTYGYTF	TGTGCCACCAGTGATCCGGGACAGACCTATGGCTACACCTTC
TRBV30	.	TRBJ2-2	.	CAWSVKGAPTGELFF	TGTGCCTGGAGTGTAAAAGGGGCGCCCACCGGGGAGCTGTTTTTT
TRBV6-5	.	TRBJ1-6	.	CASKYRNNSPLHF	TGTGCCAGCAAGTACAGAAATAATTCACCCCTCCACTTT
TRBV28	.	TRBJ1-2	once	CASSLRRANYYGYTF	TGTGCCAGCAGTTTAAGGAGGGCAAATTACTATGGCTACACCTTC
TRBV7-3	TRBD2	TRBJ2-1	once	CASNGGGSYNEQFF	TGTGCCAGCAACGGCGGGGGATCCTACAATGAGCAGTTCTTC
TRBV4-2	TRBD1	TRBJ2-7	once	CASSQAEQGTYEQYF	TGTGCCAGCAGCCAAGCGGAACAGGGGACCTACGAGCAGTACTTC